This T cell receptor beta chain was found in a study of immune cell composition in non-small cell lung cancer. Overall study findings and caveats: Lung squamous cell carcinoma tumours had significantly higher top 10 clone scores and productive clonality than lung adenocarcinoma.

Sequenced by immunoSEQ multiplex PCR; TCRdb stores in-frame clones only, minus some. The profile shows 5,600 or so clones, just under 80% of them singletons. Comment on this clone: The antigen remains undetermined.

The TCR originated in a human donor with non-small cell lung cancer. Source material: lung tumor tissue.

The CDR3 loop reads CASSLTGDGSGANVLTF. The DNA for the CDR3 is TGTGCCAGCAGCCTGACAGGGGATGGCTCTGGGGCCAACGTCCTGACTTTC. The gene calls are TRBV7-6 and TRBJ2-6; 8 bases agree with TRBD1. The CDR3 is 17 amino acids. Trimming at V came to 5 bases and at J to 0 bases, leaving 6 bases not matched to a gene. CDR1 and CDR2 (germline): SGHVS, FNYEAQ. Combining the CDR3 with reference TRBV7-6 and TRBJ2-6 gives the whole variable domain GAGVSQSPRYKVTKRGQDVALRCDPISGHVSLYWYRQALGQGPEFLTYFNYEAQQDKSGLPNDRFSAERPEGSISTLTIQRTEQRDSAMYRCASSLTGDGSGANVLTFGAGSRLTVL.